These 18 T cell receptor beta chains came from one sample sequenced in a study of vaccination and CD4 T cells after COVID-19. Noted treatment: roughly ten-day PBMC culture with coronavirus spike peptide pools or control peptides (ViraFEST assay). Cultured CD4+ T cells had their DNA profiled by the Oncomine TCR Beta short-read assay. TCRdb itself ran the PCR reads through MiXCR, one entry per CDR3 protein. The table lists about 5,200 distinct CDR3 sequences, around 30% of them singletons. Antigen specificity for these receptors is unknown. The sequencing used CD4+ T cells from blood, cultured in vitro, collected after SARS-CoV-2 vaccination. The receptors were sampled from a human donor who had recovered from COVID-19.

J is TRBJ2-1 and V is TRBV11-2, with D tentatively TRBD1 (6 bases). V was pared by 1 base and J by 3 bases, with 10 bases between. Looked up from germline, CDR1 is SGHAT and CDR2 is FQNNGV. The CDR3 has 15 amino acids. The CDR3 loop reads CASSLGRTDYNEQFF. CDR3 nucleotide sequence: TGTGCCAGCAGCTTAGGACGGACAGACTACAATGAGCAGTTCTTC.

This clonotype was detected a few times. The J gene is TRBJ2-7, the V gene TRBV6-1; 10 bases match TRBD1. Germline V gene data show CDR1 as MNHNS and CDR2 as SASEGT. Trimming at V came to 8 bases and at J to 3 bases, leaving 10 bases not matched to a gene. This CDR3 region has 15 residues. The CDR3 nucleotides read TGTGCCAGCCGGGGGGACAGGGGTTTTAACTACGAGCAGTACTTC. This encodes CASRGDRGFNYEQYF.

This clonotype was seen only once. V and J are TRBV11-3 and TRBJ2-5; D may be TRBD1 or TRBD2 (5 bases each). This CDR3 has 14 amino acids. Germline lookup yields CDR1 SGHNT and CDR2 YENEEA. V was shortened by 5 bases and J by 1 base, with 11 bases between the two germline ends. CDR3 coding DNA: TGTGCCAGCAGCCCGGGGCCCGCCCAAGAGACCCAGTACTTC. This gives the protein CASSPGPAQETQYF. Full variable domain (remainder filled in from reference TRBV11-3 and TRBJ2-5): EAGVVQSPRYKIIEKKQPVAFWCNPISGHNTLYWYLQNLGQGPELLIRYENEEAVDDSQLPKDRFSAERLKGVDSTLKIQPAELGDSAVYLCASSPGPAQETQYFGPGTRLLVL.

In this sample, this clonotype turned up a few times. In nucleotides, the CDR3 is TGTGCCAGCAGAGACGGACAGACCAATCAGCCCCAGCATTTT. It is translated as CASRDGQTNQPQHF. The chain carries TRBV6-1 and TRBJ1-5, with D possibly being TRBD1 (6 bases). Germline V gene lookup returns CDR1 MNHNS and CDR2 SASEGT. V lost 6 bases, J lost 3 bases, and 12 bases lay in between. This CDR3 contains 14 residues.

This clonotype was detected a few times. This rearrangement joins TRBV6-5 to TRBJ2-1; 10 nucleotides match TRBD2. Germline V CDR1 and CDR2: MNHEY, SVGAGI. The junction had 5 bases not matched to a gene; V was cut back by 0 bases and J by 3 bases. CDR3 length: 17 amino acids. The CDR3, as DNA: TGTGCCAGCAGTTACTCATCCGGACTAGCGGACTACAATGAGCAGTTCTTC. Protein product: CASSYSSGLADYNEQFF.

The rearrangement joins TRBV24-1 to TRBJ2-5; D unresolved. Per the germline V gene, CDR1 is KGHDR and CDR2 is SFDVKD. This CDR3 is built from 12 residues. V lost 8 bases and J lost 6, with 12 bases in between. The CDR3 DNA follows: TGTGCCACCATGTCAGAGGAAAAGACCCAGTACTTC. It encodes CATMSEEKTQYF.

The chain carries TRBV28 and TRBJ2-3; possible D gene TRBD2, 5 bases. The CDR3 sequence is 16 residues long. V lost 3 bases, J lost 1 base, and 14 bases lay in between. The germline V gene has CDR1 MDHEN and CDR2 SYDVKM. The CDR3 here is CASSFSSREGTDTQYF. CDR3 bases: TGTGCCAGCAGTTTTTCCTCGAGGGAAGGCACAGATACGCAGTATTTT.

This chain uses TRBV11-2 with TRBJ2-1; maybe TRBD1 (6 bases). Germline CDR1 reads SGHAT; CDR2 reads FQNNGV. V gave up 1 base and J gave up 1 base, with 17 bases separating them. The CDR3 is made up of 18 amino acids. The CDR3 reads CASSLVPPWGLSYNEQFF. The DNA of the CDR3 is TGTGCCAGCAGCTTAGTCCCCCCTTGGGGGCTATCCTACAATGAGCAGTTCTTC. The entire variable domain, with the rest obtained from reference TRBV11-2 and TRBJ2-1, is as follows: EAGVAQSPRYKIIEKRQSVAFWCNPISGHATLYWYQQILGQGPKLLIQFQNNGVVDDSQLPKDRFSAERLKGVDSTLKIQPAKLEDSAVYLCASSLVPPWGLSYNEQFFGPGTRLTVL.

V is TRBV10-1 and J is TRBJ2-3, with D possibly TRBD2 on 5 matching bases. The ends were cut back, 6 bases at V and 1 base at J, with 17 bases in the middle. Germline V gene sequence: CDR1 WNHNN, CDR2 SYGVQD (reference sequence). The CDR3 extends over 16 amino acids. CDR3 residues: CASSVGEGWGTDTQYF. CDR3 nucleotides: TGCGCCAGCAGCGTTGGAGAGGGATGGGGCACAGATACGCAGTATTTT.

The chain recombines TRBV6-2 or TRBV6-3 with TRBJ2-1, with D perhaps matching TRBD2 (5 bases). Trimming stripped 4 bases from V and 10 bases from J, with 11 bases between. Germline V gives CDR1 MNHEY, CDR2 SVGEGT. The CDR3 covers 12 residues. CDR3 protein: CASSFLASEQFF. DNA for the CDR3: TGTGCCAGCAGTTTCCTGGCTAGCGAGCAGTTCTTC.

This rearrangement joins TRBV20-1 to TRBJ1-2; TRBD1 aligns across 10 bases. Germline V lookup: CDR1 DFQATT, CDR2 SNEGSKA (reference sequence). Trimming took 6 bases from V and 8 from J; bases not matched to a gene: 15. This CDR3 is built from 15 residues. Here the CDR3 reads CSASLGQGYVYGYTF. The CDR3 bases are TGCAGTGCGTCCCTGGGACAGGGGTACGTTTACGGCTACACCTTC.

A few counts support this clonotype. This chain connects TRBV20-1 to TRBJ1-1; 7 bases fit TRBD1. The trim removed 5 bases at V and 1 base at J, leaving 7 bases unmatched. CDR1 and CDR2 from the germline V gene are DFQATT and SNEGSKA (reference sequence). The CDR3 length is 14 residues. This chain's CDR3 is CSARPGTANTEAFF. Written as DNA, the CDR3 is TGCAGTGCTCGCCCGGGGACAGCGAACACTGAAGCTTTCTTT.

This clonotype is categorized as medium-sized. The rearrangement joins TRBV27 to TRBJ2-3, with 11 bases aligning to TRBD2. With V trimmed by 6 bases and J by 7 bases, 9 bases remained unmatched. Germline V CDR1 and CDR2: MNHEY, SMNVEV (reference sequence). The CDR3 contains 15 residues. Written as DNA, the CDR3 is TGTGCCAGCAGATTAGCGGGGGGGTACCGTAATACGCAGTATTTT. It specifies CASRLAGGYRNTQYF.

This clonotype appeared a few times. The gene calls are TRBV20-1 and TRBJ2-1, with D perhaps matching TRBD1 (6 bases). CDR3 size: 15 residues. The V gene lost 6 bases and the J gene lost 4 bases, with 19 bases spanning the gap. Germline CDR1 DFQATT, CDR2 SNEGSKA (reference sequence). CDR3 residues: CSAHSPTRGYNEQFF. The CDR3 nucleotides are TGCAGTGCGCATAGTCCTACTAGGGGGTACAATGAGCAGTTCTTC.

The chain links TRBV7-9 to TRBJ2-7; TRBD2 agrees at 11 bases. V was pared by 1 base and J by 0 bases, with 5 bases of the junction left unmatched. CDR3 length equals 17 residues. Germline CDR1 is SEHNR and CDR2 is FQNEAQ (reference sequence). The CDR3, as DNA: TGTGCCAGCAGCTTAGGCGCTAGCGGGGGGAGCTCCTACGAGCAGTACTTC. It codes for CASSLGASGGSSYEQYF.

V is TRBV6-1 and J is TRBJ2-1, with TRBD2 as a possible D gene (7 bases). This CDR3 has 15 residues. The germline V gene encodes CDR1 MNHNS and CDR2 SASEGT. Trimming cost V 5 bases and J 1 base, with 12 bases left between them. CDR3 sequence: CASSPRGASYNEQFF. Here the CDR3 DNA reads TGTGCCAGCAGTCCCCGGGGGGCATCCTACAATGAGCAGTTCTTC.

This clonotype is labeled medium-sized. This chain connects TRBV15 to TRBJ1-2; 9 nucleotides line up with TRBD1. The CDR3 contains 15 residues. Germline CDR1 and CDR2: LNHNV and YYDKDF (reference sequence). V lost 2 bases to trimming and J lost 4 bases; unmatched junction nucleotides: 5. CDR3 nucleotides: TGTGCCACCAGCAGACCTGACAGGGGGAGCTATGGCTACACCTTC. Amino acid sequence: CATSRPDRGSYGYTF.

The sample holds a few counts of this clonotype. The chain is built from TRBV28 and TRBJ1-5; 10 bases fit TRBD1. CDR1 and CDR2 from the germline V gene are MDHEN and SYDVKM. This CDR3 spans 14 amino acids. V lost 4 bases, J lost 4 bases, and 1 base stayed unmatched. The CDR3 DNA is TGTGCCAGCAGTTCGGGACAGGGGAATCAGCCCCAGCATTTT. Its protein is CASSSGQGNQPQHF.